The 15 T cell receptor beta chains in this list originate from one sample, sequenced in a study of regulatory T cells in long-lasting Graves disease. HTBI primers from iRepertoire and Arm-PCR of CDR3 regions yielded the TCR beta libraries. TCRdb reprocessed the multiplex PCR reads via MiXCR and lists one record per CDR3 protein. The sample lists under 300,000 distinct CDR3 sequences, just over 20% occurring once. The time point here: newly diagnosed GD, antithyroid drugs for less than 3 months. Preparation of the TCR library used RNA extracted from PBMCs. The input for sequencing was peripheral blood mononuclear cells (PBMCs), taken at new diagnosis, from a patient treated with antithyroid drugs. These receptors were taken from a female donor with Graves disease.

There are many counts of this clonotype. The junction departs from germline at one end; a sequencing error may be responsible. V and J are TRBV5-1 and TRBJ2-3; 10 nucleotides align to TRBD1. The CDR3 has 14 residues. The germline gives CDR1 SGHRS, CDR2 YFSETQ. The CDR3 sequence: CASSLGTGADTQYF. The CDR3, as DNA: TGTGCCAGCAGCCTTGGGACAGGGGCAGATACGCAGTATTTT.

Regarding this clonotype: A far larger clone is just one base off, so this is likely a read error. The chain joins TRBV7-2 to TRBJ2-1; D unclear. The assigned J gene may be wrong: the sequence end matches TRBJ2-5 better. The CDR3 contains 13 residues. Looked up from germline, CDR1 is SGHTA and CDR2 is FQGNSA. This chain's CDR3 is CASSTPDEETQYF. Written as DNA, the CDR3 is TGTGCCAGCAGCACCCCCGATGAAGAGACCCAGTACTTC.

This clonotype has only one observation. A much larger clonotype is one base distant, so this may be a read error. The chain is built from TRBV7-2 and TRBJ2-2, with D tentatively TRBD1 or TRBD2 (5 bases each). Germline V gene lookup returns CDR1 SGHTA and CDR2 FQGNSA. The CDR3 extends over 14 amino acids. The CDR3 nucleotides read TGTGCCAGCACTTCCGGGGCGAGCACCGTGGAGCTGTTTTTT. This gives the protein CASTSGASTVELFF.

In its sample, this clonotype was seen many times. The V and J genes are TRBV7-9 and TRBJ1-4; D might be TRBD1 (5 bases). The CDR3 consists of 14 residues. CDR1 is SEHNR, CDR2 FQNEAQ, per germline (reference sequence). V was cut by 4 bases and J by 9 bases, with 15 bases left in between. CDR3 nucleotides: TGTGCCAGCAGCTCGTTCCCTGACAGTCAAAAACTGTTTTTT. Translating it yields CASSSFPDSQKLFF.

This clonotype has more than one count but fewer than ten. The CDR3 DNA sequence: TGTGCCAGCAGCGCGCACAGCGGGGGGGCGTATGAGCAGTTCTTC. As protein: CASSAHSGGAYEQFF. This chain connects TRBV2 to TRBJ2-1, with 10 bases aligning to TRBD2. This CDR3 has 15 amino acids. Trimming cost V 6 bases and J 8 bases; bases outside gene matches: 10. Germline loops: CDR1 SNHLY, CDR2 FYNNEI.

This clonotype appeared a few times. The V gene is TRBV11-3, the J gene TRBJ2-2; tentative D call: TRBD2 (6 bases). With 5 bases removed from V and 8 bases from J, the gap between germline ends came to 18 bases. Germline V gene data show CDR1 as SGHNT and CDR2 as YENEEA. The CDR3 consists of 15 residues. DNA of the CDR3: TGTGCCAGCAGCCTAGGGTACCGGGGGTATGGGGAGCTGTTTTTT. Amino acids: CASSLGYRGYGELFF.

This clonotype was observed many times. The chain carries TRBV7-2 and TRBJ2-7; TRBD2 aligns across 7 bases. V shed 5 bases, J shed 2 bases, and the junction held 3 bases outside the gene matches. The CDR3 loop spans 13 amino acids. CDR1 and CDR2 from the germline V gene are SGHTA and FQGNSA. Written as DNA, the CDR3 is TGTGCCAGCAGCATAGGACTAGCCTACGAGCAGTACTTC. Translating gives CASSIGLAYEQYF.

This clonotype was seen many times. The chain carries TRBV12-3 or TRBV12-4 and TRBJ1-2, with a weak D call TRBD1 (6 bases). The CDR3 length is 12 residues. V shed 6 bases and J shed 8 bases, with 13 bases lying between them. CDR3 sequence: CASRRAGDGYTF. The CDR3 DNA is TGTGCCAGCAGGCGGGCAGGGGACGGCTACACCTTC.

This clonotype was picked up many times. The rearrangement joins TRBV7-2 to TRBJ2-1, with 9 bases fitting TRBD2. Germline trimming cut 5 bases from V and 4 bases from J; bases unmatched to any gene: 9. The CDR3 has 16 residues. CDR1 and CDR2 (germline): SGHTA, FQGNSA. Written as DNA, the CDR3 is TGTGCCAGCAGCCCGCGACTAGCGGACAATTACAATGAGCAGTTCTTC. Amino acid sequence: CASSPRLADNYNEQFF.

This clonotype was counted at least ten times. DNA for the CDR3: TGTGCCAGCAGCTTAGAAGGTCAGGGCTCCTACGAGCAGTACTTC. Its protein is CASSLEGQGSYEQYF. The J gene is TRBJ2-7, the V gene TRBV7-8; maybe TRBD1 (5 bases). V lost 1 base and J lost 0, with 10 bases in between. The CDR3 totals 15 residues. Germline assignment: CDR1 SGHVS and CDR2 FQNEAQ.

Ten or more counts support this clonotype. This sequence joins TRBV28 and TRBJ2-5, with 8 bases lining up with TRBD2. The ends lost 5 bases at V and 9 bases at J; junction bases unmatched: 14. The CDR3 spans 15 residues. Germline assignment: CDR1 MDHEN and CDR2 SYDVKM. As DNA, the CDR3 is TGTGCCAGCAGTCTCTCCCGGGGGGGCAACGGGGCCCAGTACTTC. Translated, it gives CASSLSRGGNGAQYF.

This clonotype showed up many times. The V gene is TRBV3-1, the J gene TRBJ2-5, with a tentative D call TRBD2 (5 bases). This CDR3 region has 11 residues. The V end was cut by 3 bases, the J end by 7 bases, with 6 bases between. From germline, CDR1 is LGHDT and CDR2 YNNKEL (reference sequence). CDR3 protein: CASSHEGTQYF. The CDR3 region has the DNA TGTGCCAGCAGCCACGAGGGGACCCAGTACTTC.

In this sample, this clonotype turned up many times. This rearrangement joins TRBV5-1 to TRBJ1-1; possibly TRBD1 for D (5 bases). Deletions cut 5 bases from V and 6 bases from J, with 17 bases between. CDR1 and CDR2 from the germline V gene are SGHRS and YFSETQ. This CDR3 spans 14 amino acids. DNA of the CDR3: TGCGCCAGCAGGGCCGGGACCTCGGGGCCTGAAGCTTTCTTT. This gives the protein CASRAGTSGPEAFF.

The chain uses TRBV11-2 and TRBJ1-4; D is possibly TRBD1 (5 bases). Trimming removed 3 bases at V and 5 bases at J, with 10 bases between. CDR1 SGHAT and CDR2 FQNNGV come from the germline V gene. The CDR3 has 14 residues. The CDR3 DNA follows: TGTGCCAGCAGCTTCGGGACTCCGAATGAAAAACTGTTTTTT. This translates into CASSFGTPNEKLFF. Drawing the rest from reference TRBV11-2 and TRBJ1-4, the complete variable domain is EAGVAQSPRYKIIEKRQSVAFWCNPISGHATLYWYQQILGQGPKLLIQFQNNGVVDDSQLPKDRFSAERLKGVDSTLKIQPAKLEDSAVYLCASSFGTPNEKLFFGSGTQLSVL.

This clonotype was counted many times. This rearrangement joins TRBV7-6 to TRBJ2-1, with TRBD2 as a possible D gene (5 bases). The V gene lost 2 bases and the J gene lost 6 bases, with 8 bases spanning the gap. The germline V gene has CDR1 SGHVS and CDR2 FNYEAQ. This CDR3 contains 13 residues. DNA of the CDR3: TGTGCCAGCAGCTTAAACGGGGTCAATGAGCAGTTCTTC. Its protein is CASSLNGVNEQFF.